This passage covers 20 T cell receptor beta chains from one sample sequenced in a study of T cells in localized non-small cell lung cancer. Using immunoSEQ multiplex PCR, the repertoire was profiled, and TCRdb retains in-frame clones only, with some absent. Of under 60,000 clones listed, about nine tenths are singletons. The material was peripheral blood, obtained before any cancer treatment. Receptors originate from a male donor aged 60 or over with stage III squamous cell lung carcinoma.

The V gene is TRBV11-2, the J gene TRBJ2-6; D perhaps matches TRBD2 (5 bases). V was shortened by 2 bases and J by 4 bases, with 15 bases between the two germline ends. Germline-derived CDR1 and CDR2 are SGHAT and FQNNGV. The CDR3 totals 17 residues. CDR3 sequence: CASSLRIGGRGANVLTF. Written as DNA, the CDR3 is TGTGCCAGCAGCTTACGGATCGGAGGAAGAGGGGCCAACGTCCTGACTTTC.

The CDR3 sequence: CASSTGTGVTGELFF. CDR3 DNA sequence: TGTGCCAGCAGTACCGGGACAGGGGTGACCGGGGAGCTGTTTTTT. The rearrangement links TRBV6-1 to TRBJ2-2, with 10 positions matching TRBD1. The CDR3 is made up of 15 amino acids. Germline trimming cut 5 bases from V and 5 bases from J; bases unmatched to any gene: 5. The germline CDR1 and CDR2 sequences are MNHNS and SASEGT.

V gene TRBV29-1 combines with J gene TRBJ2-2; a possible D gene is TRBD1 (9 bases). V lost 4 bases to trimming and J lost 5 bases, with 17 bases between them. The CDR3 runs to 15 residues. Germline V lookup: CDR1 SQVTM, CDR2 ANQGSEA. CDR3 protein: CSVGVSGTGTGELFF. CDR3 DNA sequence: TGCAGCGTTGGAGTTAGCGGGACAGGGACCGGGGAGCTGTTTTTT.

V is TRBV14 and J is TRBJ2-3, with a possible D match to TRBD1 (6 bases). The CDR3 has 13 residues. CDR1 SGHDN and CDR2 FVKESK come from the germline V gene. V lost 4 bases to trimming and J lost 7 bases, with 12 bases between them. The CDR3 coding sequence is TGTGCCAGCAGCCCACAGGGTGGCCATACGCAGTATTTT. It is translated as CASSPQGGHTQYF.

For the CDR3, the DNA is TGTGCCAGCAGCCGAACACAGATTAACTATGGCTACACCTTC. Protein: CASSRTQINYGYTF. V and J are TRBV7-2 and TRBJ1-2; D remains ambiguous. The CDR3 is 14 amino acids. Between the trimmed V and J ends, which lost 5 bases and 1 base, there was a span of 11 bases. Germline CDR1 reads SGHTA; CDR2 reads FQGNSA.

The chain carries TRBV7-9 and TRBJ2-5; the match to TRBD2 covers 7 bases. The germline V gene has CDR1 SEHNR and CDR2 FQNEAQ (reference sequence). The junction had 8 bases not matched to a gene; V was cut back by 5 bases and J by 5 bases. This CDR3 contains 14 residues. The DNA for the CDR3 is TGTGCCAGCAGCATACCTCAGGGAGGGGAGACCCAGTACTTC. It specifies CASSIPQGGETQYF.

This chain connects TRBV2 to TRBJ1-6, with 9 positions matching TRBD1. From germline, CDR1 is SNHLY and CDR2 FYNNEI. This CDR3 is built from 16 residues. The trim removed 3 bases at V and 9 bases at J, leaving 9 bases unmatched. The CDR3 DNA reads TGTGCCAGCAGTGATTCCGGGACAGGGCTTCTTTCACCCCTCCACTTT. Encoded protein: CASSDSGTGLLSPLHF.

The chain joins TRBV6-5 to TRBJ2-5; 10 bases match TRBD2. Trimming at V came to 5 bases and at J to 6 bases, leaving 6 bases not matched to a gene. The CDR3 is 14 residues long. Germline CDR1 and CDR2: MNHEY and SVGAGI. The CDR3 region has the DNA TGTGCCAGCAGTAGTAGCGGGGGGCACAAGACCCAGTACTTC. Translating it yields CASSSSGGHKTQYF.

CDR3 in DNA: TGTGCCAGCAGCTTAGGGGGCGGTGAGCAGTTCTTC. It encodes CASSLGGGEQFF. The chain recombines TRBV7-8 with TRBJ2-1; a possible D gene is TRBD1 (5 bases). The V gene's germline CDR1 is SGHVS and CDR2 FQNEAQ. V was shortened by 1 base and J by 9 bases, with 7 bases between the two germline ends. The CDR3 is 12 residues long.

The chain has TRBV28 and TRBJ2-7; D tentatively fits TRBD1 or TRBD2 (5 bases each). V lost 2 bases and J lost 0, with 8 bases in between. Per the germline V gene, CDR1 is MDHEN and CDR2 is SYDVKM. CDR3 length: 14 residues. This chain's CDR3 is CASSLGGTSYEQYF. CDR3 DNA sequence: TGTGCCAGCAGTTTAGGGGGAACCTCCTACGAGCAGTACTTC.

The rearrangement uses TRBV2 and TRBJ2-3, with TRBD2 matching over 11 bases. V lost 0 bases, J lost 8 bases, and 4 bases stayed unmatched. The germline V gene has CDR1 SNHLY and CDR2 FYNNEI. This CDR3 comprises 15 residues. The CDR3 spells CASSEATSGRSTQYF. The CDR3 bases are TGTGCCAGCAGTGAAGCCACTAGCGGGAGAAGTACGCAGTATTTT.

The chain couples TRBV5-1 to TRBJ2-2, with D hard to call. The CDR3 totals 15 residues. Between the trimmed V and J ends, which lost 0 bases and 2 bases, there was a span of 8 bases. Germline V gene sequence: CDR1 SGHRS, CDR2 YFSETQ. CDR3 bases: TGCGCCAGCAGCTTGGTCCAGATTAACACCGGGGAGCTGTTTTTT. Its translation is CASSLVQINTGELFF.

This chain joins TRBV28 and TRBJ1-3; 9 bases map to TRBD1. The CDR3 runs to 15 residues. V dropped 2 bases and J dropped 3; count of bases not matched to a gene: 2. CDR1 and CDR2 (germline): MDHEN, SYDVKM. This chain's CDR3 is CASSLTGGGGNTIYF. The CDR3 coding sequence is TGTGCCAGCAGTTTAACAGGGGGCGGTGGAAACACCATATATTTT.

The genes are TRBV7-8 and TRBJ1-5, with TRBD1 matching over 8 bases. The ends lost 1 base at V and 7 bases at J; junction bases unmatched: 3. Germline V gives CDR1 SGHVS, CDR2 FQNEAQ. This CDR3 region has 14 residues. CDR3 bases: TGTGCCAGCAGCTTAGGACAGGGGAGCCAGCCCCAGCATTTT. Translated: CASSLGQGSQPQHF.

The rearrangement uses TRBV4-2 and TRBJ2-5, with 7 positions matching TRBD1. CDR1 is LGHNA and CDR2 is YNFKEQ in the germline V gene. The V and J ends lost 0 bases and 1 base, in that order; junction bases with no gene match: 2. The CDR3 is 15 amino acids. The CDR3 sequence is CASSQEGDSQETQYF. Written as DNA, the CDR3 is TGTGCCAGCAGCCAAGAGGGGGACAGCCAAGAGACCCAGTACTTC.

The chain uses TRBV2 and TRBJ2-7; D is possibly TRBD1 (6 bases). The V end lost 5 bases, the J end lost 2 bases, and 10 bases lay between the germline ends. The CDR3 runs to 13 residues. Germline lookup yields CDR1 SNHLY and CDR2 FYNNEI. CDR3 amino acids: CASSRQVTYEQYF. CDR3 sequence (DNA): TGTGCCAGCAGTAGACAGGTTACCTACGAGCAGTACTTC.

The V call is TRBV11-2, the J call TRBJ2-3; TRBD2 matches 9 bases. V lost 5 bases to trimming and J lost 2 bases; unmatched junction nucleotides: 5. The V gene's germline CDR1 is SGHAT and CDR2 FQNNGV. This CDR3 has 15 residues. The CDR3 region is CASSPWTSATDTQYF. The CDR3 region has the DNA TGTGCCAGCAGCCCCTGGACTAGCGCCACAGATACGCAGTATTTT.

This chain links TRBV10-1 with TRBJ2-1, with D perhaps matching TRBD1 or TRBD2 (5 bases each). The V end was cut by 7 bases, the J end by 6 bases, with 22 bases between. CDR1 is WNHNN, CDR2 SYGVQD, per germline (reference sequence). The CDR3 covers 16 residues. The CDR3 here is CASIRPSGRALNEQFF. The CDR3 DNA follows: TGCGCCAGCATAAGACCCTCGGGACGGGCGCTCAATGAGCAGTTCTTC.

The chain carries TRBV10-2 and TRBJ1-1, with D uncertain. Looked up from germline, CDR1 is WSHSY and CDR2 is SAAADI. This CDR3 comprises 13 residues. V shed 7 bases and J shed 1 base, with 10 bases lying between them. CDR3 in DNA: TGCGCCAGCATTGGAGGGCGGAACACTGAAGCTTTCTTT. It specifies CASIGGRNTEAFF.

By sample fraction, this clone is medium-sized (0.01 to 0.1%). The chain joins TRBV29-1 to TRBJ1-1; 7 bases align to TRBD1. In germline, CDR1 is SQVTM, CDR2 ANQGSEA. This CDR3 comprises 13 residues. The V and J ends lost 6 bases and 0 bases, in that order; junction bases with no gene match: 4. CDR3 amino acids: CSVRGSLNTEAFF. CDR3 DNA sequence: TGCAGCGTCAGGGGGTCCTTGAACACTGAAGCTTTCTTT.